One sample yielded the 8 T cell receptor beta chains listed below, sequenced in a study of Ad26.COV2.S vaccination and SARS-CoV-2 variants. The table came from immunoSEQ multiplex PCR; TCRdb's copy has only in-frame clones and leaves some out. The sample yields 380,000 or so clones, around 89% seen once. Treatment of the sample: roughly 20 received Ad26.COV2.S at low or high dose, single or two shots; about 5 received placebo; per-sample allocation not given. At day 63 after the first vaccine or placebo injection, samples were drawn. The input for sequencing was peripheral blood, taken in a trial of Ad26.COV2.S vaccine versus placebo. The receptors derive from a person aged 18-65 years who received the Ad26.COV2.S COVID-19 vaccine or a placebo.

The chain couples TRBV7-2 to TRBJ1-2; 7 positions agree with TRBD1. Germline V gene lookup returns CDR1 SGHTA and CDR2 FQGNSA. CDR3 length equals 14 residues. With V trimmed by 1 base and J by 8 bases, 7 bases remained unmatched. For the CDR3, the DNA is TGTGCCAGCAGCTTAGTTGGGAGGGGGCAAGGCTACACCTTC. This translates into CASSLVGRGQGYTF.

The V and J genes are TRBV4-3 and TRBJ1-1; 9 nucleotides match TRBD1. Germline CDR1 LGHNA, CDR2 YSLEER. The CDR3 covers 14 residues. Unmatched junction bases numbered 0, after V lost 2 bases and J lost 2 bases. The chain's CDR3 is CASSQTGGNTEAFF. CDR3 DNA: TGCGCCAGCAGCCAAACAGGGGGCAACACTGAAGCTTTCTTT.

V usage is TRBV9 and J usage is TRBJ1-2; 7 bases line up with TRBD1. There are 14 residues in the CDR3. Germline loops: CDR1 SGDLS, CDR2 YYNGEE. Germline trimming cut 4 bases from V and 2 bases from J; bases unmatched to any gene: 5. CDR3 nucleotides: TGTGCCAGCAGCCAAAACAGGGGAAACTATGGCTACACCTTC. Translation: CASSQNRGNYGYTF. Complete variable domain (other parts from reference TRBV9 and TRBJ1-2): DSGVTQTPKHLITATGQRVTLRCSPRSGDLSVYWYQQSLDQGLQFLIQYYNGEERAKGNILERFSAQQFPDLHSELNLSSLELGDSALYFCASSQNRGNYGYTFGSGTRLTVV.

The chain joins TRBV19 to TRBJ2-6; D is unresolved. V dropped 4 bases and J dropped 2 bases, with 3 bases sitting between them. Germline CDR1 LNHDA, CDR2 SQIVND (reference sequence). The CDR3 runs to 13 residues. Here the CDR3 reads CASSTPGANVLTF. The DNA for the CDR3 is TGTGCCAGTAGTACCCCTGGGGCCAACGTCCTGACTTTC.

The chain recombines TRBV4-3 with TRBJ1-1; D not resolved. The CDR3 covers 16 residues. Looked up from germline, CDR1 is LGHNA and CDR2 is YSLEER. With 1 base removed from V and 5 bases from J, the gap between germline ends came to 17 bases. The CDR3 protein is CASSQVTRSHGTEAFF. The CDR3 nucleotides read TGCGCCAGCAGCCAAGTGACGAGGTCCCATGGGACTGAAGCTTTCTTT.

The chain is built from TRBV19 and TRBJ1-5; 7 bases are shared with TRBD1. Germline V gene lookup returns CDR1 LNHDA and CDR2 SQIVND (reference sequence). The J segment lost 6 bases and the V segment lost 4 bases, leaving 6 bases of the junction unmatched. There are 14 residues in the CDR3. The CDR3 spells CASSSDRVGQPQHF. The CDR3 bases are TGTGCCAGTAGTAGCGACAGGGTAGGTCAGCCCCAGCATTTT.

The CDR3 sequence: CASSVGQNQPQHF. In DNA form, the CDR3 reads TGTGCCAGCAGTGTCGGACAGAATCAGCCCCAGCATTTT. This chain uses TRBV6-4 with TRBJ1-5; maybe TRBD1 (6 bases). Germline V gene sequence: CDR1 MRHNA, CDR2 SNTAGT. The CDR3 runs 13 residues. V was trimmed by 4 bases and J by 4 bases, leaving 8 bases between them.

The chain joins TRBV7-2 to TRBJ2-1; perhaps TRBD2 as D (6 bases). The V end lost 4 bases, the J end lost 6 bases, and 13 bases lay between the germline ends. Germline V CDR1 and CDR2: SGHTA, FQGNSA. The CDR3 has 14 amino acids. In DNA form, the CDR3 reads TGTGCCAGCAGCTCCGGAGGGATTCGCAATGAGCAGTTCTTC. Translating gives CASSSGGIRNEQFF.